The clone carrying this TCR beta chain has ten or more counts. Its antigen is unidentified. This specimen comes from a study of Ad26.COV2.S vaccination and SARS-CoV-2 variants. Method: immunoSEQ multiplex PCR; TCRdb's copy keeps in-frame clones and lacks some. The table includes about 470,000 clones, 90% detected once. The germline gives CDR1 PRHDT, CDR2 FYEKMQ (reference sequence). V shed 5 bases and J 7 bases; nucleotides not matched to a gene: 11. The CDR3 covers 15 residues. As to treatment: some 19 received Ad26.COV2.S at low or high dose, single or two shots; 5 received placebo; per-sample allocation not given. The investigators took samples on day 63 after the first vaccine or placebo injection. Study-level points and caveats: Researchers reported similar non-spike TCR breadth in vaccine and placebo recipients.

The sequence was obtained from a person aged 18-65 years who received the Ad26.COV2.S COVID-19 vaccine or a placebo. This sample comprised peripheral blood, obtained in a trial of Ad26.COV2.S vaccine versus placebo. V and J are TRBV13 and TRBJ2-7; the match to TRBD2 covers 10 bases. The CDR3 sequence: CASSRSSGGIREQYF. The CDR3 coding sequence is TGTGCCAGCAGCAGGAGTAGCGGGGGGATACGAGAGCAGTACTTC.